The 7 T cell receptor beta chains below were found in one sample sequenced in a study of post-analysis software for immune sequencing data. The study's findings and limits: Controls showed lower frequencies than patients for five TRBV segments, and TRBV5-6, TRBV5-1 and TRBV20-1 were among these.

Libraries were made from TCR beta cDNA, and they carried unique molecular identifiers. TCRdb independently ran MiXCR on the PCR reads; one entry per CDR3 protein. The repertoire includes about 770,000 distinct CDR3 sequences, around 45% of them detected once, and over 4.5% sits in the top ten. These TCRs' antigens remain unknown. Source material: blood. The source of these receptors is a girl between 10 and 17 years old with multiple sclerosis.

This chain joins TRBV7-2 and TRBJ1-5; D remains unclear. Trimming removed 6 bases from V and 3 bases from J, with 9 bases in between. The CDR3 has 13 amino acids. Germline assignment: CDR1 SGHTA and CDR2 FQGNSA. The CDR3, as DNA: TGTGCCAGCAGGCTCTCTTACAATCAGCCCCAGCATTTT. It specifies CASRLSYNQPQHF. The full variable domain, completed using reference TRBV7-2 and TRBJ1-5, is GAGVSQSPSNKVTEKGKDVELRCDPISGHTALYWYRQSLGQGLEFLIYFQGNSAPDKSGLPSDRFSAERTGGSVSTLTIQRTQQEDSAVYLCASRLSYNQPQHFGDGTRLSIL.

The chain links TRBV6-2 or TRBV6-3 to TRBJ1-2, with a possible D match to TRBD1 (5 bases). The V and J ends lost 4 bases and 4 bases respectively, with 10 bases between them. The CDR3 length is 13 residues. Germline loops: CDR1 MNHEY, CDR2 SVGEGT. DNA for the CDR3: TGTGCCAGCAGTTCCCCGGGACCCTATGGCTACACCTTC. This encodes CASSSPGPYGYTF.

This clonotype was observed a single time. A read error may account for a junction end that differs from germline. The V call is TRBV12-3 or TRBV12-4, the J call TRBJ1-1, with 10 positions matching TRBD1. There are 15 residues in the CDR3. The CDR3 region has the DNA TGTGCCGGCAGCTCCTATGGACAGGGGGGCACTGAAGCTTTCTTT. Translating it yields CAGSSYGQGGTEAFF.

This clonotype is a singleton in its sample. In nucleotides, the CDR3 is TGCGCCAGCAGCTTGGGGTGGATCGGGGCCCACGAGCAGTACTTC. Amino acids: CASSLGWIGAHEQYF. The rearrangement joins TRBV5-1 to TRBJ2-7; perhaps D is TRBD1 or TRBD2 (5 bases each). Germline V CDR1 and CDR2: SGHRS, YFSETQ. The V and J ends lost 0 bases and 5 bases respectively, with 15 bases between them. The CDR3 contains 15 residues. The full variable domain, in which reference TRBV5-1 and TRBJ2-7 provide the parts outside the CDR3, is KAGVTQTPRYLIKTRGQQVTLSCSPISGHRSVSWYQQTPGQGLQFLFEYFSETQRNKGNFPGRFSGRQFSNSRSEMNVSTLELGDSALYLCASSLGWIGAHEQYFGPGTRLTVT.

The chain carries TRBV18 and TRBJ1-2, with a tentative D call TRBD1 (5 bases). Trimming left V 0 bases short and J 6 bases short, with 11 bases between. The CDR3 runs to 14 residues. Per germline, CDR1 KGHSH and CDR2 LQKENI. This chain's CDR3 is CASSPPGGLNGYTF. The CDR3 DNA sequence: TGTGCCAGCTCACCACCGGGGGGTCTCAATGGCTACACCTTC.

This clonotype came up a few times. For the CDR3, the DNA is TGCAGTGCCACAGGGGACCAAAACTATGGCTACACCTTC. Its protein is CSATGDQNYGYTF. The chain joins TRBV20-1 to TRBJ1-2; 7 bases align to TRBD1. Germline V lookup: CDR1 DFQATT, CDR2 SNEGSKA (reference sequence). The ends lost 6 bases at V and 2 bases at J; junction bases unmatched: 6. This CDR3 spans 13 amino acids.

The V gene is TRBV6-5, the J gene TRBJ1-2; D is unclear. Germline assignment: CDR1 MNHEY and CDR2 SVGAGI. V dropped 7 bases and J dropped 6 bases, with 21 bases sitting between them. The length of the CDR3 is 15 residues. CDR3 bases: TGTGCCAGCACAAAAGACCTTAACGGGAAAAATGGCTACACCTTC. This gives the protein CASTKDLNGKNGYTF.